What follows are 13 T cell receptor beta chains derived from one specimen sequenced in a study of T-cell memory formation after mild COVID-19. TCRdb recomputed calls from the 5' RACE reads with MiXCR, one row per CDR3 protein. The sample lists 110,000 or so distinct CDR3 sequences; 22% were seen once. Sample: PBMCs or a T cell subset sorted from them (not recorded which). These receptor sequences come from a man younger than 35 who had mild COVID-19 (a few samples of this study predate the infection). Cell type and time point are not known.

This clonotype showed up just a few times. The CDR3 spells CSVERQGIGTDTQYF. The CDR3 DNA follows: TGCAGCGTTGAACGGCAGGGGATTGGAACAGATACGCAGTATTTT. This rearrangement joins TRBV29-1 to TRBJ2-3; D may be TRBD1 (6 bases). Looked up from germline, CDR1 is SQVTM and CDR2 is ANQGSEA. V was cut by 2 bases and J by 3 bases, with 15 bases left in between. The CDR3 has 15 residues.

A few counts support this clonotype. The rearrangement uses TRBV4-3 and TRBJ2-5; perhaps TRBD2 as D (6 bases). Germline CDR1 reads LGHNA; CDR2 reads YSLEER. V lost 0 bases and J lost 4, with 12 bases in between. The CDR3 contains 15 residues. Written as DNA, the CDR3 is TGCGCCAGCAGCCAAGAAGATGGAGGGTTAGAGACCCAGTACTTC. This gives the protein CASSQEDGGLETQYF.

In its sample, this clonotype was seen a few times. This rearrangement joins TRBV19 to TRBJ2-1; D may match TRBD1 or TRBD2 (6 bases each). There are 15 residues in the CDR3. Trimming took off 7 bases at V and 3 bases at J, with 16 bases between the two ends. The germline gives CDR1 LNHDA, CDR2 SQIVND (reference sequence). This CDR3 is CASMQGGYDYNEQFF. As DNA, the CDR3 is TGTGCCAGTATGCAAGGGGGGTATGACTACAATGAGCAGTTCTTC.

In its sample, this clonotype was seen a few times. V gene TRBV7-9 combines with J gene TRBJ2-7; 9 nucleotides agree with TRBD1. V lost 5 bases to trimming and J lost 6 bases; unmatched junction nucleotides: 8. Germline-derived CDR1 and CDR2 are SEHNR and FQNEAQ (reference sequence). This CDR3 region has 14 residues. The CDR3 sequence: CASSVPGQGGEQYF. The CDR3 DNA reads as TGTGCCAGCAGCGTCCCGGGACAGGGAGGCGAGCAGTACTTC.

This chain links TRBV5-1 with TRBJ1-2; 12 bases are shared with TRBD1. This CDR3 has 16 residues. Germline loops: CDR1 SGHRS, CDR2 YFSETQ. The V and J ends lost 2 bases and 4 bases, in that order; junction bases with no gene match: 6. Here the CDR3 DNA reads TGCGCCAGCAGCTTAACCGGGACAGGGGGCAGCTATGGCTACACCTTC. Translating it yields CASSLTGTGGSYGYTF.

The V and J genes are TRBV27 and TRBJ1-5, with a tentative D call TRBD1 (6 bases). This CDR3 comprises 14 residues. Germline V gene data show CDR1 as MNHEY and CDR2 as SMNVEV (reference sequence). The V end lost 0 bases, the J end lost 7 bases, and 10 bases lay between the germline ends. The chain's CDR3 is CASSLSGARQPQHF. The CDR3 bases are TGTGCCAGCAGTTTATCGGGGGCCAGGCAGCCCCAGCATTTT.

This clonotype was seen only a few times. The V call is TRBV7-9, the J call TRBJ2-6, with 8 nucleotides matching TRBD1. This CDR3 is 19 amino acids long. Unmatched junction bases numbered 10, after V lost 3 bases and J lost 0 bases. Germline CDR1 is SEHNR and CDR2 is FQNEAQ (reference sequence). CDR3 bases: TGTGCCAGCAGCTTTGGGTCCAGGACAGGGTACTCTGGGGCCAACGTCCTGACTTTC. It is translated as CASSFGSRTGYSGANVLTF. Filled out from reference TRBV7-9 and TRBJ2-6, the complete variable domain reads DTGVSQNPRHKITKRGQNVTFRCDPISEHNRLYWYRQTLGQGPEFLTYFQNEAQLEKSRLLSDRFSAERPKGSFSTLEIQRTEQGDSAMYLCASSFGSRTGYSGANVLTFGAGSRLTVL.

The chain recombines TRBV7-9 with TRBJ1-1, with D hard to call. The CDR3 has 14 residues. Germline V gene lookup returns CDR1 SEHNR and CDR2 FQNEAQ (reference sequence). Trimming shortened V by 2 bases and J by 1 base, and 8 bases separated the two germline ends. The CDR3 DNA reads TGTGCCAGCAGCTTACTGGCGGAGAACACTGAAGCTTTCTTT. Encoded protein: CASSLLAENTEAFF. Supplemented by reference TRBV7-9 and TRBJ1-1, the full variable domain reads DTGVSQNPRHKITKRGQNVTFRCDPISEHNRLYWYRQTLGQGPEFLTYFQNEAQLEKSRLLSDRFSAERPKGSFSTLEIQRTEQGDSAMYLCASSLLAENTEAFFGQGTRLTVV.

V is TRBV5-1 and J is TRBJ2-1; D unclear. The V end lost 4 bases, the J end lost 2 bases, and 10 bases lay between the germline ends. Germline values: CDR1 SGHRS, CDR2 YFSETQ. The CDR3 has 14 amino acids. The CDR3 is CASSLRVPYNEQFF. CDR3 bases: TGCGCCAGCAGCCTTAGAGTTCCCTACAATGAGCAGTTCTTC.

The chain links TRBV7-6 to TRBJ2-1; TRBD2 aligns across 14 bases. Losses at the gene ends were 5 bases for V and 14 bases for J; bases not matched to a gene: 11. Germline assignment: CDR1 SGHVS and CDR2 FNYEAQ. This CDR3 contains 15 residues. CDR3: CASSPRLAGGPSEFF. DNA for the CDR3: TGTGCCAGCAGCCCTAGACTAGCGGGGGGGCCATCCGAGTTCTTC.

The chain combines TRBV5-6 with TRBJ1-2; D uncertain. V was clipped by 0 bases and J by 2 bases, with 5 bases between them. This CDR3 comprises 13 residues. Germline-derived CDR1 and CDR2 are SGHDT and YYEEEE. The CDR3 sequence is CASSLEGNYGYTF. The CDR3 bases are TGTGCCAGCAGCTTGGAAGGGAACTATGGCTACACCTTC.

The chain employs TRBV29-1 and TRBJ2-1, with no clear D. Between the trimmed V and J ends, which lost 3 bases and 9 bases, there was a span of 15 bases. Germline CDR1 and CDR2: SQVTM and ANQGSEA. The CDR3 consists of 13 residues. The CDR3: CSVDPVLRSEQFF. The CDR3, as DNA: TGCAGCGTTGACCCCGTGCTTAGGTCTGAGCAGTTCTTC.

The chain recombines TRBV29-1 with TRBJ1-1; D is uncertain. This CDR3 has 12 residues. V was trimmed by 6 bases and J by 0 bases, leaving 8 bases between them. Per germline, CDR1 SQVTM and CDR2 ANQGSEA. The CDR3 nucleotides read TGCAGCGTCCTCGACTTGAACACTGAAGCTTTCTTT. Its protein product is CSVLDLNTEAFF.